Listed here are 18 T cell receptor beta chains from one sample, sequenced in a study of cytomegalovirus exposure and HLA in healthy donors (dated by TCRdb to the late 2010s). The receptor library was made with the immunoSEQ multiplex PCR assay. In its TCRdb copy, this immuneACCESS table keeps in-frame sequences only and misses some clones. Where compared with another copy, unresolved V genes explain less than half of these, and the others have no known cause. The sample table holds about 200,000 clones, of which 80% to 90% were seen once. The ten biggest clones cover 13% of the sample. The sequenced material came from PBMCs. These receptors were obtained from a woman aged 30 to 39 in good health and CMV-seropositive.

In DNA form, the CDR3 reads TGTGCCAGCAGCTTAGTCGGTGGGCAGACGAGCTCTGGAAACACCATATATTTT. Translated, it gives CASSLVGGQTSSGNTIYF. V gene TRBV7-8 combines with J gene TRBJ1-3, with D unresolved. The CDR3 runs 18 residues. V was pared by 1 base and J by 0 bases, with 16 bases between. Germline V lookup: CDR1 SGHVS, CDR2 FQNEAQ.

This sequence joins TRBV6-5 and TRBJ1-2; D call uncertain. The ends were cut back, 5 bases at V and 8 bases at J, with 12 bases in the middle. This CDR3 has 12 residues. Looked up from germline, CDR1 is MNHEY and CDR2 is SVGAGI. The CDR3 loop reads CASSTSFRGYTF. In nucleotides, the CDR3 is TGTGCCAGCAGTACCTCCTTTAGAGGCTACACCTTC.

The CDR3 coding sequence is TGTGCCAGCAGTTTCCCTGGGGGAGGATGGAATCAGCCCCAGCATTTT. It codes for CASSFPGGGWNQPQHF. J is TRBJ1-5 and V is TRBV28, with D maybe TRBD1 (5 bases). Germline CDR1 is MDHEN and CDR2 is SYDVKM. The CDR3 loop spans 16 amino acids. V shed 3 bases and J shed 4 bases, with 16 bases lying between them.

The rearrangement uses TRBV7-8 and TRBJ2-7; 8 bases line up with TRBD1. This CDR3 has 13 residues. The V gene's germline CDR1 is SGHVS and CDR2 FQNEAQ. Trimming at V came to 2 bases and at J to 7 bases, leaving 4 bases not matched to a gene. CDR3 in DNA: TGTGCCAGCAGCTTATGGGGGACAGGTGAGCAGTACTTC. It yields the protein CASSLWGTGEQYF. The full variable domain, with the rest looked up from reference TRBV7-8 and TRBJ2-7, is GAGVSQSPRYKVAKRGQDVALRCDPISGHVSLFWYQQALGQGPEFLTYFQNEAQLDKSGLPSDRFFAERPEGSVSTLKIQRTQQEDSAVYLCASSLWGTGEQYFGPGTRLTVT.

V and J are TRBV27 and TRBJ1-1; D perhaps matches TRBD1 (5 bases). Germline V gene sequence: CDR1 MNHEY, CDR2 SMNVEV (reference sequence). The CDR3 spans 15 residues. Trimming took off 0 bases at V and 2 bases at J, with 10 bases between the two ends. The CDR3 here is CASSLSAGGNTEAFF. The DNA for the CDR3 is TGTGCCAGCAGTTTATCAGCGGGGGGAAACACTGAAGCTTTCTTT.

For the CDR3, the DNA is TGTGCCATCATGGAATCGGTAGGAATTGGAGAAGGCTACACCTTC. This gives the protein CAIMESVGIGEGYTF. This chain joins TRBV10-3 and TRBJ1-2, with no clear D. The germline CDR1 and CDR2 sequences are ENHRY and SYGVKD. Trimming took off 7 bases at V and 8 bases at J, with 23 bases between the two ends. This CDR3 contains 15 residues.

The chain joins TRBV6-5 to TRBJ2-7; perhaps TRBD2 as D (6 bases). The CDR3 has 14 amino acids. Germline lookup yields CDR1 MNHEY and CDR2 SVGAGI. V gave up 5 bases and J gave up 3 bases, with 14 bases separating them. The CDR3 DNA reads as TGTGCCAGCAGTACCCTCGGGGGTAGCTACGAGCAGTACTTC. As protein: CASSTLGGSYEQYF.

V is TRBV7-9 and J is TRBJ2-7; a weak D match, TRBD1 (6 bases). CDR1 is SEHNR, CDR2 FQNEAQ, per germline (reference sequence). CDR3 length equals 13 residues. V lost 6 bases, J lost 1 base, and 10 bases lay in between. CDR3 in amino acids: CASRLQGSYEQYF. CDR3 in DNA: TGTGCCAGCAGGCTACAGGGATCCTACGAGCAGTACTTC.

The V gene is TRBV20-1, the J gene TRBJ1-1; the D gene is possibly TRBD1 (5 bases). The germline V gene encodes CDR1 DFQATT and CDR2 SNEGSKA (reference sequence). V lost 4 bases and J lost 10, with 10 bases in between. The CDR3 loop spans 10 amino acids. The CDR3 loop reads CSATGSGAFF. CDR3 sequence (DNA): TGCAGTGCTACAGGGTCGGGAGCTTTCTTT.

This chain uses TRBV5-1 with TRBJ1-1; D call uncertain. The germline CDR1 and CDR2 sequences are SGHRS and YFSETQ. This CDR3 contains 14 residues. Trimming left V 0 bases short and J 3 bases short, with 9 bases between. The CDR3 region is CASSLVREHTEAFF. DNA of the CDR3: TGCGCCAGCAGCTTGGTCCGGGAGCACACTGAAGCTTTCTTT.

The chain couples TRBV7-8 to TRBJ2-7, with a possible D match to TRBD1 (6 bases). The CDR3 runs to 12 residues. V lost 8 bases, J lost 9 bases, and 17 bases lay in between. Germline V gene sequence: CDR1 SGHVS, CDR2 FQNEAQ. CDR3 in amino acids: CASEDGPRGQYF. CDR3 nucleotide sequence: TGTGCCAGCGAGGACGGCCCCAGGGGGCAGTACTTC. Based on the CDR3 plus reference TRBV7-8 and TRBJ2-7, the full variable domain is GAGVSQSPRYKVAKRGQDVALRCDPISGHVSLFWYQQALGQGPEFLTYFQNEAQLDKSGLPSDRFFAERPEGSVSTLKIQRTQQEDSAVYLCASEDGPRGQYFGPGTRLTVT.

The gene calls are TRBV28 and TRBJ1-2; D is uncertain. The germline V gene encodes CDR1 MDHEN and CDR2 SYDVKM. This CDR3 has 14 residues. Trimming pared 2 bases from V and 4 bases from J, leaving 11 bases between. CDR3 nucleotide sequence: TGTGCCAGCAGTTTAGGTCGGGGTGCCTATGGCTACACCTTC. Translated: CASSLGRGAYGYTF.

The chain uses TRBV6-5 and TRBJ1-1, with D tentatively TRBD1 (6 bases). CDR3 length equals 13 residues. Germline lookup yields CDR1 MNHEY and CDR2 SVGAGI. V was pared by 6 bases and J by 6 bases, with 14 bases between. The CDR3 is CASRPTGISEAFF. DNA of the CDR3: TGTGCCAGCAGACCAACAGGGATTTCTGAAGCTTTCTTT.

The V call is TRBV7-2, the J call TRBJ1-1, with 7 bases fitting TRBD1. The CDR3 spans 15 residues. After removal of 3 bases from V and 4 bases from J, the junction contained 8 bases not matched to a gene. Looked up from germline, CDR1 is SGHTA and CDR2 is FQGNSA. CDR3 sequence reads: CASSFRTGDTTEAFF. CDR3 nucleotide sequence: TGTGCCAGCAGCTTCCGGACAGGAGACACCACTGAAGCTTTCTTT.

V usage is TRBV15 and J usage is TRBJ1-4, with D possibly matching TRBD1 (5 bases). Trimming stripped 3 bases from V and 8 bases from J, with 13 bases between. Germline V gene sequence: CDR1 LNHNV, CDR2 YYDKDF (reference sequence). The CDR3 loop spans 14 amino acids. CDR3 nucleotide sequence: TGTGCCACCAGCAGTAGGGGAGGAAGCGAAAAACTGTTTTTT. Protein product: CATSSRGGSEKLFF.

The CDR3 region is CASSPSGSGGNEQFF. DNA for the CDR3: TGTGCCAGCAGCCCTAGCGGGAGCGGTGGGAATGAGCAGTTCTTC. V and J are TRBV28 and TRBJ2-1, with 10 bases lining up with TRBD2. This CDR3 has 15 amino acids. Germline CDR1 is MDHEN and CDR2 is SYDVKM. V lost 6 bases and J lost 7; bases outside the gene matches: 9. Together with reference TRBV28 and TRBJ2-1, the CDR3 gives the full variable domain: DVKVTQSSRYLVKRTGEKVFLECVQDMDHENMFWYRQDPGLGLRLIYFSYDVKMKEKGDIPEGYSVSREKKERFSLILESASTNQTSMYLCASSPSGSGGNEQFFGPGTRLTVL.

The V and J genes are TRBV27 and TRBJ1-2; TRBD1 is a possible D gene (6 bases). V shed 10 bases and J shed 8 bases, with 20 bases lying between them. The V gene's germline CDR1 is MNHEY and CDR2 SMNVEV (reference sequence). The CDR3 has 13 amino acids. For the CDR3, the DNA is TGTGCCATTGGGAGGGGGAGGGATGTCGGCTACACCTTC. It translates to CAIGRGRDVGYTF.

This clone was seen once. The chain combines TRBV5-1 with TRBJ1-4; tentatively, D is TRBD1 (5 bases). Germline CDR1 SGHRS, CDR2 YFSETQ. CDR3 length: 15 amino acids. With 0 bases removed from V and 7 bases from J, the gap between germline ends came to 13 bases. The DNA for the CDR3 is TGCGCCAGCAGCTTGGAGGCAGGGTTAAGTGAAAAACTGTTTTTT. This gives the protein CASSLEAGLSEKLFF.